These 14 T cell receptor beta chains originate from one sample sequenced in a study of cytomegalovirus exposure and HLA in healthy donors listed by TCRdb under 2017. Libraries came from the immunoSEQ multiplex PCR assay. The multiplex PCR relied on a mix of 60 forward primers for TCR Vbeta segments and 13 reverse primers for TCR Jbeta segments. Drawn from immuneACCESS, this table holds only the in-frame rearrangements with V and J called that TCRdb kept. Clones are partly lost; checked studies trace under half to an unresolved V gene and leave the rest unexplained. The sample table lists 160,000 or so clones, around 72% of them with a count of one. The leading ten clones occupy more than 2.5% of the sample. The specimen sequenced was PBMCs. Receptors originate from a female donor in good health and CMV-seronegative.

This clone appeared a few times. The genes are TRBV19 and TRBJ1-3; D is undetermined. This CDR3 spans 14 amino acids. Germline V CDR1 and CDR2: LNHDA, SQIVND (reference sequence). Deletions cut 4 bases from V and 0 bases from J, with 7 bases between. The CDR3 region is CASSSPSSGNTIYF. The DNA for the CDR3 is TGTGCCAGTAGTAGTCCGAGCTCTGGAAACACCATATATTTT.

This sequence joins TRBV15 and TRBJ2-2; a weak D match, TRBD1 (6 bases). The V gene lost 2 bases and the J gene lost 7 bases, with 11 bases spanning the gap. The germline V gene encodes CDR1 LNHNV and CDR2 YYDKDF (reference sequence). The CDR3 runs 14 residues. The CDR3, as DNA: TGTGCCACCAGCAGACTACAGGGTGGCGGGGAGCTGTTTTTT. It yields the protein CATSRLQGGGELFF.

CDR3 loop: CAWGAAGVFNSPLHF. The DNA for the CDR3 is TGTGCCTGGGGAGCGGCAGGAGTCTTCAATTCACCCCTCCACTTT. The V gene is TRBV30, the J gene TRBJ1-6, with D uncertain. V shed 5 bases and J shed 7 bases, with 18 bases lying between them. This CDR3 region has 15 residues. CDR1 GTSNPN and CDR2 SVGIG come from the germline V gene (reference sequence).

This clone has just a few counts. V is TRBV6-4 and J is TRBJ1-5, with 10 positions matching TRBD1. The CDR3 is made up of 16 amino acids. Trimming removed 2 bases from V and 4 bases from J; junction bases left unmatched: 5. The germline gives CDR1 MRHNA, CDR2 SNTAGT. The CDR3 nucleotides read TGTGCCAGCAGTGACCAACCGGGACAGGGGAATCAGCCCCAGCATTTT. This sequence encodes CASSDQPGQGNQPQHF.

This clone was seen a handful of times. The gene calls are TRBV6-6 and TRBJ2-7, with 8 bases identical to TRBD2. V lost 5 bases and J lost 5; bases outside the gene matches: 8. The CDR3 totals 14 residues. From germline, CDR1 is MNHNY and CDR2 SVGAGI (reference sequence). The DNA of the CDR3 is TGTGCCAGCAGTCTCTCCGGGGGGGGCCACGAGCAGTACTTC. Its translation: CASSLSGGGHEQYF.

The V and J genes are TRBV6-5 and TRBJ1-5; 9 nucleotides match TRBD1. This CDR3 has 14 amino acids. CDR1 and CDR2 from the germline V gene are MNHEY and SVGAGI. Trimming cost V 5 bases and J 4 bases; bases outside gene matches: 3. The CDR3, as DNA: TGTGCCAGCAGTGAGGACAGGGGAAATCAGCCCCAGCATTTT. Encoded protein: CASSEDRGNQPQHF.

In this sample, this clone turned up a few times. The chain couples TRBV7-9 to TRBJ2-4, with 11 bases matching TRBD2. Germline lookup yields CDR1 SEHNR and CDR2 FQNEAQ (reference sequence). V was clipped by 1 base and J by 1 base; unmatched bases: 3. The CDR3 length is 17 residues. The CDR3 sequence is CASSLDSGGDAKNIQYF. In nucleotides, the CDR3 is TGTGCCAGCAGCTTAGATAGCGGGGGGGATGCCAAAAACATTCAGTACTTC.

A single count supports this clone. V is TRBV7-9 and J is TRBJ1-2, with D possibly TRBD1 on 5 matching bases. The germline V gene has CDR1 SEHNR and CDR2 FQNEAQ (reference sequence). V was trimmed by 0 bases and J by 4 bases, leaving 9 bases between them. This CDR3 is 14 amino acids long. This CDR3 reads CASSLADRSYGYTF. CDR3 coding DNA: TGTGCCAGCAGCTTAGCCGACAGATCCTATGGCTACACCTTC.

This clone has just a few counts. V usage is TRBV18 and J usage is TRBJ2-6; 8 bases are a match to TRBD2. Germline CDR1 is KGHSH and CDR2 is LQKENI. This CDR3 region has 18 residues. V was pared by 4 bases and J by 0 bases, with 8 bases of the junction left unmatched. The CDR3 coding sequence is TGTGCCAGCTCACGCGATAGCGGGGCCCCCTCTGGGGCCAACGTCCTGACTTTC. Protein product: CASSRDSGAPSGANVLTF.

Concerning this clone: One end of the junction does not line up with germline, which may come from a read error. The J gene is TRBJ2-2, the V gene TRBV27, with D tentatively TRBD2 (5 bases). The CDR3 length is 14 residues. The germline CDR1 and CDR2 sequences are MNHEY and SMNVEV (reference sequence). The CDR3 loop is CASSLERNTGELLF. The CDR3 bases are TGTGCCAGCAGTTTGGAACGGAACACCGGGGAGCTGCTTTTT.

In its sample, this clone was seen a few times. V gene TRBV9 combines with J gene TRBJ2-3; 7 positions agree with TRBD2. J lost 4 bases, V lost 0 bases, and 5 bases had no gene match. This CDR3 comprises 15 residues. The germline V gene has CDR1 SGDLS and CDR2 YYNGEE. DNA for the CDR3: TGTGCCAGCAGCGTAGGCGGGGGTACGGCAGATACGCAGTATTTT. Amino acid sequence: CASSVGGGTADTQYF. The variable domain in full, with the rest retrieved from reference TRBV9 and TRBJ2-3, is DSGVTQTPKHLITATGQRVTLRCSPRSGDLSVYWYQQSLDQGLQFLIQYYNGEERAKGNILERFSAQQFPDLHSELNLSSLELGDSALYFCASSVGGGTADTQYFGPGTRLTVL.

This clone was seen a few times. V and J are TRBV30 and TRBJ2-1; D unresolved. The germline V gene encodes CDR1 GTSNPN and CDR2 SVGIG (reference sequence). This CDR3 has 11 residues. V was shortened by 2 bases and J by 6 bases, with 5 bases between the two germline ends. The CDR3 spells CAWSSLNEQFF. Written as DNA, the CDR3 is TGTGCCTGGAGTAGCCTCAATGAGCAGTTCTTC.

This clone was observed a handful of times. V and J are TRBV6-6 and TRBJ1-1, with D maybe TRBD1 (5 bases). From germline, CDR1 is MNHNY and CDR2 SVGAGI (reference sequence). Trimming pared 6 bases from V and 2 bases from J, leaving 13 bases between. The CDR3 length is 14 residues. CDR3 amino acids: CASSHARDNTEAFF. As DNA, the CDR3 is TGTGCCAGCAGCCACGCCAGGGATAACACTGAAGCTTTCTTT.

The chain carries TRBV28 and TRBJ2-5, with 7 nucleotides matching TRBD2. The J segment lost 7 bases and the V segment lost 7 bases, leaving 3 bases of the junction unmatched. The CDR3 is 11 residues long. CDR1 is MDHEN, CDR2 SYDVKM, per germline. The CDR3 protein is CASKGRGTQYF. CDR3 sequence (DNA): TGTGCCAGCAAGGGGAGGGGGACCCAGTACTTC.